This T cell receptor (beta chain) originates from a study of blood T cell repertoires in COVID-19. Clones were read by immunoSEQ multiplex PCR, and TCRdb kept only the in-frame ones, dropping some. The sample has roughly 250,000 clones, around 82% seen once; the top ten hold roughly 4.6%. Trimming took off 0 bases at V and 1 base at J, with 7 bases between the two ends. This CDR3 is 14 amino acids long. Germline V gene lookup returns CDR1 SGHRS and CDR2 YFSETQ. A note on this clone: Other nucleotide sequences from this sample produce the same CDR3.

The chain combines TRBV5-1 with TRBJ2-5; D is perhaps TRBD1 (6 bases). The sequence came from a woman aged 80 or over with active or convalescent COVID-19. Source material: peripheral blood. The chain's CDR3 is CASSLGQAQETQYF. The CDR3 DNA reads TGCGCCAGCAGCTTGGGACAGGCCCAAGAGACCCAGTACTTC.